One and the same sample provided the 17 T cell receptor beta chains below, sequenced in a study of technical replicates of blood from several donors (dated by TCRdb to the late 2010s). The library was prepared using the immunoSEQ multiplex PCR assay. In TCRdb, the immuneACCESS table is reduced to in-frame sequences with V and J assigned. These tables do not hold every clone; where another copy was compared, an unresolved V gene accounts for under half, and the others remain unexplained. In this sample the table shows 100,000 or so clones, nearly 96% of which occur a single time. Around 0.2% of the sample goes to the ten largest clones. Sequencing used T cells isolated from PBMCs. The receptors come from a human donor in good health.

This chain joins TRBV30 and TRBJ1-5; no clear D. The germline V gene encodes CDR1 GTSNPN and CDR2 SVGIG (reference sequence). The CDR3 has 13 residues. V gave up 1 base and J gave up 2 bases, with 6 bases separating them. This CDR3 reads CAWSGEGNQPQHF. In DNA, the CDR3 is TGTGCCTGGAGTGGCGAAGGCAATCAGCCCCAGCATTTT.

This clone was seen a single time. This chain joins TRBV29-1 and TRBJ2-7; 8 bases match TRBD1. Per germline, CDR1 SQVTM and CDR2 ANQGSEA. Trimming cost V 6 bases and J 5 bases; bases outside gene matches: 15. This CDR3 has 15 amino acids. The CDR3 sequence is CSVRTGLAPRDEQYF. The CDR3 nucleotides read TGCAGCGTCCGGACAGGGCTAGCGCCCCGGGACGAGCAGTACTTC.

The J gene is TRBJ1-4, the V gene TRBV28, with D tentatively TRBD1 (5 bases). V was trimmed by 8 bases and J by 1 base, leaving 14 bases between them. Germline loops: CDR1 MDHEN, CDR2 SYDVKM. There are 15 residues in the CDR3. The CDR3 spells CASHIGGGTNEKLFF. DNA of the CDR3: TGTGCCAGCCATATCGGGGGTGGAACTAATGAAAAACTGTTTTTT.

The gene calls are TRBV7-4 and TRBJ1-4; 9 nucleotides align to TRBD1. The germline V gene encodes CDR1 SGHVT and CDR2 SQSDAQ. The V segment lost 5 bases and the J segment 5 bases; nucleotides outside the gene matches: 6. CDR3 length equals 15 residues. This CDR3 is CASSVTGGFNEKLFF. In DNA form, the CDR3 reads TGTGCCAGCAGCGTTACAGGGGGCTTCAATGAAAAACTGTTTTTT.

V usage is TRBV7-3 and J usage is TRBJ2-6, with a weak D call TRBD2 (6 bases). Germline values: CDR1 SGHTA, CDR2 FQGTGA. The CDR3 loop spans 18 amino acids. Trimming cost V 2 bases and J 0 bases, with 14 bases left between them. CDR3 bases: TGTGCCAGCAGCTTATTAGCGGTAGCTCGCTCTGGGGCCAACGTCCTGACTTTC. As protein: CASSLLAVARSGANVLTF.

This chain links TRBV11-2 with TRBJ2-1, with D tentatively TRBD1 (6 bases). This CDR3 is built from 16 residues. The V gene lost 5 bases and the J gene lost 4 bases, with 18 bases spanning the gap. The germline gives CDR1 SGHAT, CDR2 FQNNGV. CDR3 in DNA: TGTGCCAGCAGCCCCACAGGGAAAGCTAGGTACAATGAGCAGTTCTTC. Its protein is CASSPTGKARYNEQFF.

This chain uses TRBV13 with TRBJ2-7; D call uncertain. V was cut by 3 bases and J by 4 bases, with 7 bases left in between. Germline V gives CDR1 PRHDT, CDR2 FYEKMQ (reference sequence). The CDR3 spans 12 residues. CDR3 bases: TGTGCCAGCAGCTTGTTTTCGTACGAGCAGTACTTC. It specifies CASSLFSYEQYF.

The V gene is TRBV11-2, the J gene TRBJ1-1, with D possibly matching TRBD1 (5 bases). CDR3 length: 16 amino acids. Trimming pared 6 bases from V and 4 bases from J, leaving 21 bases between. Germline assignment: CDR1 SGHAT and CDR2 FQNNGV. The CDR3 DNA reads TGTGCCAGCAGATCACCCTCGGGGGTTGGTGTCACTGAAGCTTTCTTT. This translates into CASRSPSGVGVTEAFF.

The chain links TRBV4-2 to TRBJ2-2, with 11 nucleotides matching TRBD2. Trimming removed 3 bases from V and 7 bases from J; junction bases left unmatched: 13. The V gene's germline CDR1 is LGHNA and CDR2 YNFKEQ. This CDR3 has 18 amino acids. The CDR3: CASSQETSGIIGFGELFF. The DNA for the CDR3 is TGTGCCAGCAGCCAGGAGACTAGCGGGATCATAGGATTCGGGGAGCTGTTTTTT.

This chain links TRBV30 with TRBJ2-2, with a weak D call TRBD1 (5 bases). The germline V and J ends were trimmed by 5 bases and 6 bases, with 22 bases remaining between them. Germline V gives CDR1 GTSNPN, CDR2 SVGIG (reference sequence). The CDR3 has 16 amino acids. CDR3 coding DNA: TGTGCCTGGGAGACGACCATCTGGGGCGTCCCCGGGGAGCTGTTTTTT. Translating it yields CAWETTIWGVPGELFF.

The chain joins TRBV28 to TRBJ2-1; the match to TRBD1 covers 7 bases. The CDR3 covers 15 residues. V was clipped by 6 bases and J by 6 bases; unmatched bases: 11. From germline, CDR1 is MDHEN and CDR2 SYDVKM. The CDR3 reads CASSRTGDKGNEQFF. The CDR3 DNA sequence: TGTGCCAGCAGCCGAACAGGGGATAAAGGCAATGAGCAGTTCTTC.

CDR3 loop: CASTTRGISYNEQFF. CDR3 DNA sequence: TGTGCCAGCACGACCAGGGGGATAAGCTACAATGAGCAGTTCTTC. The chain is built from TRBV11-2 and TRBJ2-1, with TRBD1 identical over 7 bases. V shed 7 bases and J 3 bases; nucleotides not matched to a gene: 9. Per germline, CDR1 SGHAT and CDR2 FQNNGV. The CDR3 is 15 residues long. Complete variable domain (other parts from reference TRBV11-2 and TRBJ2-1): EAGVAQSPRYKIIEKRQSVAFWCNPISGHATLYWYQQILGQGPKLLIQFQNNGVVDDSQLPKDRFSAERLKGVDSTLKIQPAKLEDSAVYLCASTTRGISYNEQFFGPGTRLTVL.

The chain carries TRBV15 and TRBJ1-5, with a possible D match to TRBD1 (6 bases). V was trimmed by 1 base and J by 0 bases, leaving 10 bases between them. Germline values: CDR1 LNHNV, CDR2 YYDKDF (reference sequence). The CDR3 runs 16 residues. The CDR3, as DNA: TGTGCCACCAGCAGAGGAGGACAGCCTAGCAATCAGCCCCAGCATTTT. Amino acid sequence: CATSRGGQPSNQPQHF.

This chain uses TRBV28 with TRBJ2-2; TRBD1 aligns across 10 bases. Germline V gene sequence: CDR1 MDHEN, CDR2 SYDVKM. The CDR3 extends over 19 amino acids. The V gene end was trimmed by 6 bases and the J gene end by 1 base; junction bases not matched to a gene: 14. CDR3 in DNA: TGTGCCAGCAGCCCCTTTACCAACCGGGACAGGGGGAACACCGGGGAGCTGTTTTTT. Translating it yields CASSPFTNRDRGNTGELFF. The full variable domain, with the rest looked up from reference TRBV28 and TRBJ2-2, is DVKVTQSSRYLVKRTGEKVFLECVQDMDHENMFWYRQDPGLGLRLIYFSYDVKMKEKGDIPEGYSVSREKKERFSLILESASTNQTSMYLCASSPFTNRDRGNTGELFFGEGSRLTVL.

The chain combines TRBV28 with TRBJ2-3; 11 nucleotides agree with TRBD2. Germline V gene lookup returns CDR1 MDHEN and CDR2 SYDVKM. This CDR3 comprises 18 residues. Unmatched junction bases numbered 11, after V lost 3 bases and J lost 3 bases. CDR3 nucleotide sequence: TGTGCCAGCAGTTTTGACCCATCCCTAGCGGGAGGTACAGATACGCAGTATTTT. As protein: CASSFDPSLAGGTDTQYF.

In nucleotides, the CDR3 is TGTGCCAGCAGCTTGGATGGACTAGCGGACCCCTACGAGCAGTACTTC. Amino acids: CASSLDGLADPYEQYF. The chain employs TRBV5-4 and TRBJ2-7, with 10 nucleotides matching TRBD2. The CDR3 is made up of 16 amino acids. V trimming: 0 bases; J trimming: 2 bases; junction bases outside the gene matches: 5. CDR1 is SGHNT, CDR2 YYREEE, per germline (reference sequence). The variable domain in full, with the rest retrieved from reference TRBV5-4 and TRBJ2-7, is ETGVTQSPTHLIKTRGQQVTLRCSSQSGHNTVSWYQQALGQGPQFIFQYYREEENGRGNFPPRFSGLQFPNYSSELNVNALELDDSALYLCASSLDGLADPYEQYFGPGTRLTVT.

This clone was recorded once. CDR3 sequence: CASSPEGFSAFF. The CDR3 DNA is TGCGCCAGCAGCCCGGAGGGTTTCTCAGCTTTCTTT. The chain recombines TRBV5-1 with TRBJ1-1, with D unresolved. V was cut by 4 bases and J by 10 bases, with 14 bases left in between. This CDR3 has 12 amino acids. Germline CDR1 and CDR2: SGHRS and YFSETQ.